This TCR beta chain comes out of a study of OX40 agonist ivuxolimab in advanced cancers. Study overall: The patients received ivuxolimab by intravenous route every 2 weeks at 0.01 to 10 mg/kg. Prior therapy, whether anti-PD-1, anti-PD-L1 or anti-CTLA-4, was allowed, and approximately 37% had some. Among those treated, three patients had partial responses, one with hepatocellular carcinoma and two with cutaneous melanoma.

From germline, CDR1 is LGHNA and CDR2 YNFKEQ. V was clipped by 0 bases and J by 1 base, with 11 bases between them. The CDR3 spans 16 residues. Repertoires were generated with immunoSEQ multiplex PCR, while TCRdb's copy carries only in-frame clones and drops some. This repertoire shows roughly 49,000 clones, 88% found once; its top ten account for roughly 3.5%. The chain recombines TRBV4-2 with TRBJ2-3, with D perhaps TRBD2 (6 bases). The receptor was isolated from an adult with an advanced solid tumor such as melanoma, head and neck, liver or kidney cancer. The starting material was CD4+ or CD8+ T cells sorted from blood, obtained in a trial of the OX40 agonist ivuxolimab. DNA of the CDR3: TGTGCCAGCAGCCAAGAGGAGGCTAGCGGCACAGATACGCAGTATTTT. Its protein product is CASSQEEASGTDTQYF.